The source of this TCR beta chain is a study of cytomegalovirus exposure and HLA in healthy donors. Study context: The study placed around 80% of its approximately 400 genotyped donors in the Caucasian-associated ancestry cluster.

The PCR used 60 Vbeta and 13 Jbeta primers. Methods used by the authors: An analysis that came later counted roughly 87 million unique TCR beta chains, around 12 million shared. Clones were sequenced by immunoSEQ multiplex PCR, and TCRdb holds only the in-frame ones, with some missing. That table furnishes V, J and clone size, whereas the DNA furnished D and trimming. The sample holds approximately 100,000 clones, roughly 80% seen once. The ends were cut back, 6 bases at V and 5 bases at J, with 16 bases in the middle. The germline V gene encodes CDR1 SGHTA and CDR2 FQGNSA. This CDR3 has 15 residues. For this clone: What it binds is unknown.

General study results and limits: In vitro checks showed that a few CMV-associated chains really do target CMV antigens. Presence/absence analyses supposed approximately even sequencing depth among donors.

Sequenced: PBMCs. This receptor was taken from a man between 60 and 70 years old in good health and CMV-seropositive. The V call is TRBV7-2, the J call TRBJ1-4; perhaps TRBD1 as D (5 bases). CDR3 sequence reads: CASRPTRGKNEKLFF. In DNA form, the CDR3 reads TGTGCCAGCAGACCCACACGGGGGAAGAATGAAAAACTGTTTTTT.